A single sample is the source of the 23 T cell receptor beta chains below, sequenced in a study of blood T cell repertoires in COVID-19. This table comes from immunoSEQ multiplex PCR, and its TCRdb copy is limited to in-frame clones, with some not included. The sample includes about 180,000 clones, roughly 87% seen only once; the top ten take about 7.1%. The sample taken for sequencing was peripheral blood. The receptors shown here come from a woman in her 70s with COVID-19, enrolled during active disease.

The chain recombines TRBV15 with TRBJ2-5, with D possibly TRBD2 on 5 matching bases. Trimming left V 1 base short and J 2 bases short, with 5 bases between. Germline V lookup: CDR1 LNHNV, CDR2 YYDKDF (reference sequence). This CDR3 contains 13 residues. The CDR3 region has the DNA TGTGCCACCAGCAGAGGAGGGCAAGAGACCCAGTACTTC. Translating it yields CATSRGGQETQYF.

The chain links TRBV5-1 to TRBJ2-3, with TRBD1 identical over 7 bases. This CDR3 comprises 15 residues. V was clipped by 1 base and J by 2 bases; unmatched bases: 4. The V gene's germline CDR1 is SGHRS and CDR2 YFSETQ. CDR3 DNA sequence: TGCGCCAGCAGCTTGACAGGGGAGAACACAGATACGCAGTATTTT. Amino acid sequence: CASSLTGENTDTQYF. Based on the CDR3 plus reference TRBV5-1 and TRBJ2-3, the full variable domain is KAGVTQTPRYLIKTRGQQVTLSCSPISGHRSVSWYQQTPGQGLQFLFEYFSETQRNKGNFPGRFSGRQFSNSRSEMNVSTLELGDSALYLCASSLTGENTDTQYFGPGTRLTVL.

The chain uses TRBV6-5 and TRBJ1-1, with TRBD1 as a possible D gene (5 bases). The CDR3 has 15 residues. CDR1 is MNHEY and CDR2 is SVGAGI in the germline V gene. V was shortened by 5 bases and J by 8 bases, with 21 bases between the two germline ends. CDR3 residues: CASSLSTEEVWEAFF. The DNA for the CDR3 is TGTGCCAGCAGTCTTTCGACAGAAGAGGTTTGGGAAGCTTTCTTT.

The DNA of the CDR3 is TGTGCCAGCAGTTACCCCCAACTAGCGGGAGTTGGGACAGATACGCAGTATTTT. Its protein is CASSYPQLAGVGTDTQYF. The chain links TRBV6-2 or TRBV6-3 to TRBJ2-3; TRBD2 matches 11 bases. The CDR3 runs to 18 residues. J was trimmed by 3 bases and V by 2 bases; bases with no gene match: 10. Germline loops: CDR1 MNHEY, CDR2 SVGEGT.

V gene TRBV10-3 combines with J gene TRBJ2-3; D not resolved. The CDR3 is 13 residues long. Germline CDR1 is ENHRY and CDR2 is SYGVKD. With 9 bases removed from V and 1 base from J, the gap between germline ends came to 11 bases. The CDR3 DNA follows: TGTGCCATTGCAGTTACCGGCACAGATACGCAGTATTTT. Protein sequence: CAIAVTGTDTQYF.

This chain connects TRBV6-5 to TRBJ1-3; D gene uncertain. The length of the CDR3 is 15 residues. Germline V lookup: CDR1 MNHEY, CDR2 SVGAGI. V lost 8 bases and J lost 4, with 18 bases in between. The CDR3 DNA reads as TGTGCCAGCCAATTGACGGGAGTTCTCGGAAACACCATATATTTT. Its translation is CASQLTGVLGNTIYF.

The chain combines TRBV18 with TRBJ2-7, with D perhaps matching TRBD1 (6 bases). The CDR3 sequence is 15 residues long. The V and J ends lost 3 bases and 3 bases respectively, with 15 bases between them. The V gene's germline CDR1 is KGHSH and CDR2 LQKENI. This chain's CDR3 is CASSPLDSARYEQYF. The CDR3 nucleotides read TGTGCCAGCTCACCCTTGGACAGTGCACGCTACGAGCAGTACTTC.

V and J are TRBV28 and TRBJ1-5; 9 bases line up with TRBD1. CDR1 is MDHEN and CDR2 is SYDVKM in the germline V gene. This CDR3 spans 18 amino acids. Losses at the gene ends were 2 bases for V and 2 bases for J; bases not matched to a gene: 10. The CDR3 DNA is TGTGCCAGCAGTTTACGGACAGGGGTTGGGATAGGCAATCAGCCCCAGCATTTT. It translates to CASSLRTGVGIGNQPQHF.

V and J are TRBV9 and TRBJ1-2, with D possibly being TRBD1 (5 bases). V lost 2 bases and J 2 bases, leaving 13 bases between the germline ends. CDR1 is SGDLS, CDR2 YYNGEE, per germline. This CDR3 region has 15 residues. CDR3 sequence: CASSVTVASNYGYTF. The CDR3 nucleotides are TGTGCCAGCAGCGTGACAGTAGCCTCAAACTATGGCTACACCTTC.

This chain uses TRBV5-4 with TRBJ2-7; 7 nucleotides match TRBD2. The CDR3 runs to 14 residues. CDR1 SGHNT and CDR2 YYREEE come from the germline V gene (reference sequence). Unmatched junction bases numbered 5, after V lost 0 bases and J lost 5 bases. The CDR3 bases are TGTGCCAGCAGCTTGGGGGCGGGGGTCGACGAGCAGTACTTC. Translated, it gives CASSLGAGVDEQYF. The variable domain in full, with the rest retrieved from reference TRBV5-4 and TRBJ2-7, is ETGVTQSPTHLIKTRGQQVTLRCSSQSGHNTVSWYQQALGQGPQFIFQYYREEENGRGNFPPRFSGLQFPNYSSELNVNALELDDSALYLCASSLGAGVDEQYFGPGTRLTVT.

The chain couples TRBV20-1 to TRBJ1-2; TRBD1 matches 9 bases. J gave up 6 bases and V 3 bases, and 11 bases lay outside the gene matches. Germline values: CDR1 DFQATT, CDR2 SNEGSKA (reference sequence). The CDR3 extends over 15 amino acids. Here the CDR3 reads CSASSQGAYSDGYTF. The CDR3, as DNA: TGCAGTGCTAGTTCACAGGGGGCTTATTCGGATGGCTACACCTTC.

The rearrangement joins TRBV6-2 or TRBV6-3 to TRBJ2-1, with D hard to call. The germline CDR1 and CDR2 sequences are MNHEY and SVGEGT. This CDR3 comprises 13 residues. Trimming pared 3 bases from V and 4 bases from J, leaving 7 bases between. The CDR3 spells CASSYYRYNEQFF. The CDR3, as DNA: TGTGCCAGCAGTTATTATCGGTACAATGAGCAGTTCTTC.

The chain is built from TRBV19 and TRBJ1-5, with D unresolved. The germline V gene encodes CDR1 LNHDA and CDR2 SQIVND (reference sequence). Trimming took 3 bases from V and 0 from J, leaving 9 bases between them. The CDR3 sequence is 15 residues long. CDR3 bases: TGTGCCAGTAGTATCCACGGACTTAGCAATCAGCCCCAGCATTTT. Translated: CASSIHGLSNQPQHF.

This sequence joins TRBV24-1 and TRBJ1-2, with 7 nucleotides matching TRBD1. CDR1 KGHDR and CDR2 SFDVKD come from the germline V gene. After removal of 2 bases from V and 8 bases from J, the junction contained 7 bases not matched to a gene. The CDR3 totals 14 residues. In DNA form, the CDR3 reads TGTGCCACCAGTGATTCAACAGGGGCCCGAGGCTACACCTTC. Protein: CATSDSTGARGYTF.

The chain combines TRBV12-3 or TRBV12-4 with TRBJ1-2; no firm D call. This CDR3 spans 13 amino acids. Trimming shortened V by 4 bases and J by 4 bases, and 10 bases separated the two germline ends. The CDR3 sequence: CASSYLTGYGYTF. CDR3 DNA sequence: TGTGCCAGCAGTTACCTGACGGGCTATGGCTACACCTTC.

V gene TRBV7-2 combines with J gene TRBJ1-2; TRBD1 might be the D (6 bases). The germline V and J ends were trimmed by 1 base and 5 bases, with 11 bases remaining between them. The germline V gene has CDR1 SGHTA and CDR2 FQGNSA. The CDR3 has 14 amino acids. Here the CDR3 reads CASSLGSGTYGYTF. The CDR3 DNA reads as TGTGCCAGCAGCTTAGGATCAGGGACATATGGCTACACCTTC.

The rearrangement links TRBV7-2 to TRBJ2-1, with 8 bases that match TRBD1. The CDR3 runs 15 residues. V dropped 3 bases and J dropped 8; count of bases not matched to a gene: 9. Per the germline V gene, CDR1 is SGHTA and CDR2 is FQGNSA. CDR3 sequence reads: CASSLTGTGLYEQFF. The CDR3 DNA reads TGTGCCAGCAGCTTGACCGGGACAGGATTATATGAGCAGTTCTTC.

The chain uses TRBV7-9 and TRBJ1-4; D possibly corresponds to TRBD1 (6 bases). The CDR3 consists of 14 residues. Germline V CDR1 and CDR2: SEHNR, FQNEAQ (reference sequence). V was pared by 3 bases and J by 3 bases, with 8 bases between. The CDR3 protein is CASSFQGPNEKLFF. CDR3 DNA: TGTGCCAGCAGCTTCCAGGGGCCTAATGAAAAACTGTTTTTT.

The chain carries TRBV28 and TRBJ2-3; TRBD1 agrees at 10 bases. The CDR3 is made up of 15 amino acids. V lost 11 bases, J lost 3 bases, and 11 bases stayed unmatched. CDR1 is MDHEN, CDR2 SYDVKM, per germline. CDR3 nucleotides: TGTGCCGGGGGCCGGGACAGGGGAAGTACAGATACGCAGTATTTT. Amino acids: CAGGRDRGSTDTQYF.

This chain connects TRBV5-1 to TRBJ1-1; D might be TRBD1 (6 bases). The CDR3 loop spans 15 amino acids. The V end lost 2 bases, the J end lost 0 bases, and 11 bases lay between the germline ends. Germline V lookup: CDR1 SGHRS, CDR2 YFSETQ. The chain's CDR3 is CASSFTNRVNTEAFF. The CDR3 DNA follows: TGCGCCAGCAGCTTTACTAACAGGGTGAACACTGAAGCTTTCTTT.

This rearrangement joins TRBV2 to TRBJ2-4, with no clear D. The CDR3 is 13 amino acids. Looked up from germline, CDR1 is SNHLY and CDR2 is FYNNEI. Trimming took 8 bases from V and 1 from J, leaving 9 bases between them. The CDR3 DNA reads as TGTGCCAGCGTCCAGGCCGCCAAAAACATTCAGTACTTC. Protein sequence: CASVQAAKNIQYF.

The rearrangement links TRBV5-1 to TRBJ1-3, with a weak D call TRBD1 (5 bases). V shed 9 bases and J shed 0 bases, with 16 bases lying between them. This CDR3 contains 15 residues. The germline CDR1 and CDR2 sequences are SGHRS and YFSETQ. Here the CDR3 reads CATKDGGSSGNTIYF. CDR3 DNA: TGCGCCACCAAGGACGGGGGAAGCTCTGGAAACACCATATATTTT.

The chain is built from TRBV29-1 and TRBJ2-2; D gene ambiguous. The CDR3 is made up of 14 amino acids. CDR1 and CDR2 (germline): SQVTM, ANQGSEA. Trimming left V 5 bases short and J 4 bases short, with 14 bases between. In DNA form, the CDR3 reads TGCAGCGTTTCTCGGCGGAAAAGCACCGGGGAGCTGTTTTTT. This gives the protein CSVSRRKSTGELFF.